This T cell receptor beta chain emerged from a study of blood T cell repertoires in COVID-19 (dated by TCRdb to 2018 to 2020). About the investigation overall: Samples from collaborators originated in the United States, Italy and Spain and spanned both the acute and convalescent phases of COVID-19. The dataset comprised deeply sampled blood TCRbeta repertoires from subjects exposed to, actively infected with, or recovered from COVID-19. A freely available public database, intended as a resource for researchers studying the immune response to SARS-CoV-2, is where the repertoires were released. Samples came from the ongoing ImmuneRACE study (first 160 participants) plus 1,254 subjects from 6 global collaborators. Where available, HLA class I and class II types were obtained from metadata supplied by the sample provider rather than from assay-based typing. A de-identified subject ID, COVID-19 status, age in years and sex were almost always included in the sample metadata. The prospective study material was composed of cDNA or gDNA derived from T cells, B-cell-depleted T cells, or PBMCs. Broader findings and caveats from the paper: Clinical and demographic metadata were provided uncurated, with the amount varying by source and participant.

The immunoSEQ Assay, a bias-controlled multiplex PCR, was used to amplify TCRbeta CDR3 regions from genomic DNA. From the authors' description of their analysis: The number of nucleated cells in each sample was estimated by amplification of reference gene primers within the assay. To quantify the absolute abundance of each unique TCRbeta CDR3 rearrangement, sequence reads were collapsed and filtered. Productive Simpson clonality was computed per sample as the square root of Simpson's diversity index over productive rearrangements. TCRdb carries this immuneACCESS record with in-frame sequences only. Its versions omit some clonotypes, under half of them owing to an unresolved V gene in the studies checked, with the rest unexplained. V and J calls and clone size are as listed in that table; D and trimming were resolved from the DNA. For this sample the table gives 80,000 to 100,000 clones, of which around 81% were detected only once. The top ten clones comprise 15% of the sample.

From its cysteine to its phenylalanine, the CDR3 spans 13 amino acids. The entry retains the CDR3 DNA only, 39 bases that are in frame from base 1. V is cut back by 10 bases and J by 5 bases, with 5 bases in the junction unmatched. CDR1 and CDR2 (ENHRY, SYGVKD) derive from the germline V gene. Whole blood was collected in K2EDTA tubes by collaborating institutions according to the institutions' own protocols. For TCRbeta analysis, collaborators shipped samples as frozen whole blood, isolated PBMCs, or DNA extracted from either of those sample types. Points on this clone: Its antigen target is currently unknown. Per-nucleotide qualities are absent, and no much larger clonotype sits a single base away.

The receptor chain draws on TRBV10-3 and TRBJ2-2, and 9 junctional nucleotides match TRBD1. The sample taken for sequencing was peripheral blood. The TCR comes from a human donor in a cohort sampled during active COVID-19. The sequenced DNA: TGTGCCACGGTACAGGGGGCGACCGGGGAGCTGTTTTTT. It codes for CATVQGATGELFF.